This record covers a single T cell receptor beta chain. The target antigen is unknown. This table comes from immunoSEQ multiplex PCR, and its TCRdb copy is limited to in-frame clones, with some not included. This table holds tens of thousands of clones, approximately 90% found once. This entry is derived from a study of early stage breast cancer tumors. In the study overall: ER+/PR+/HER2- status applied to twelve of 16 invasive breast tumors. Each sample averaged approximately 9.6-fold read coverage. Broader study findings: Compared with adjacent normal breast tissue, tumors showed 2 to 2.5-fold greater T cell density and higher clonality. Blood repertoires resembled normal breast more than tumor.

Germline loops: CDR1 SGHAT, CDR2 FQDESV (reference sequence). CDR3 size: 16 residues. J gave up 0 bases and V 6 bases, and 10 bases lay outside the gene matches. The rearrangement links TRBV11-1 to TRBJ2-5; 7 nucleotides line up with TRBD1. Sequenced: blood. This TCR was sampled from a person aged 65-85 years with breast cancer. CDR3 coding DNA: TGTGCCAGCAGTCTCGGGACAGACTACAACCAAGAGACCCAGTACTTC. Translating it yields CASSLGTDYNQETQYF.